This TCR beta chain was sequenced in a study of cytomegalovirus exposure and HLA in healthy donors. This CDR3 spans 14 amino acids. V shed 2 bases and J shed 1 base, with 8 bases lying between them. Per the germline V gene, CDR1 is KGHSH and CDR2 is LQKENI. Using immunoSEQ multiplex PCR, the repertoire was profiled, and TCRdb retains in-frame clones only, with some absent. The repertoire includes roughly 120,000 clones, approximately 87% of them detected once, and under 6.5% sits in the top ten. As to this clone: The antigen is unknown.

Findings and caveats of the study: Under in vitro conditions, a few CMV-associated chains were confirmed as specific for CMV antigens. Reportedly, cytomegalovirus status was diagnosed with high sensitivity and specificity.

The sequenced sample was PBMCs. The TCR originated in a woman aged 18-29 years in good health and CMV-seropositive. V is TRBV18 and J is TRBJ1-2; the D is unclear. Here the CDR3 DNA reads TGTGCCAGCTCACCAGCAGATTATAACTATGGCTACACCTTC. This codes for CASSPADYNYGYTF.